This TCR beta chain was recovered during a study of vaccination and CD4 T cells after COVID-19. CDR3 size: 13 residues. Germline V gene data show CDR1 as MNHNS and CDR2 as SASEGT. Deletions cut 5 bases from V and 9 bases from J, with 11 bases between. An Oncomine TCR Beta short-read assay was used to sequence the DNA from cultured CD4+ T cells. One entry per CDR3 protein, called by TCRdb with MiXCR from the PCR reads. The sample includes around 6,800 distinct CDR3 sequences, roughly 29% of them seen just once. For this clonotype: Its antigen is unknown.

This sample's treatment: approximately nine-day PBMC culture with coronavirus spike peptide pools or control peptides (ViraFEST assay). Unexposed donor CD4+ T cells predated the COVID-19 pandemic, collected 2011-2018. The clonotype comes from a human donor in good health. Specimen: CD4+ T cells from blood, cultured in vitro. This rearrangement joins TRBV6-1 to TRBJ1-6; D is ambiguous. CDR3 in DNA: TGTGCCAGCAGTCAAACGGTTATTTCACCCCTCCACTTT. Translation: CASSQTVISPLHF.